This T cell receptor (beta chain) was sequenced in a study of blood T cells in healthy people across ages. This clonotype was picked up a small number of times. PCR was performed a second time for about 6 to 11 cycles using a sample-barcoded 5' primer and a J-beta primer mix. TCRdb independently ran MiXCR on the 5' RACE reads; one entry per CDR3 protein. The table has 2 million or so distinct CDR3 sequences, around 48% seen once. This CDR3 spans 16 amino acids. Trimming removed 3 bases at V and 3 bases at J, with 14 bases between. Germline V CDR1 and CDR2: KGHDR, SFDVKD. Sequencing used blood. The chain couples TRBV24-1 to TRBJ2-1, with D perhaps given as TRBD1 or TRBD2 (5 bases each). This TCR derives from a woman aged 35 to 49 in good health. CDR3 amino acids: CATSDPSGQGYNEQFF. The CDR3, as DNA: TGTGCCACCAGTGATCCATCGGGGCAGGGCTACAATGAGCAGTTCTTC.